This TCR beta chain was sequenced for a study of low-dose radiotherapy and immunotherapy resistance in tumors. For the study at large: A total of 6.5 Gy was given to Cohort 1 as 0.5 Gy per fraction every 2 weeks. Aspirin was taken orally at 300 mg daily by patients, and this continued for four cycles from cycle 1 day 1.

V trimming: 5 bases; J trimming: 4 bases; junction bases outside the gene matches: 1. Germline loops: CDR1 ENHRY, CDR2 SYGVKD. The CDR3 length is 13 residues. Described time point: after trial treatment. Treatment reported: LDRT plus nivolumab, ipilimumab, low-dose cyclophosphamide and aspirin (RACIN trial). Along with nivolumab and ipilimumab, donors received aspirin, low-dose cyclophosphamide and low-dose radiotherapy. Patients deemed eligible presented with advanced solid tumors lacking tumor-infiltrating lymphocytes. With TRAV- and TRBV-specific primers, first-strand cDNA was made, covering the alpha and beta chains. Amplification, which lasted about 20 PCR cycles, used a constant-region primer and V-primer adapter to amplify TCRs. TCRdb reprocessed the reads with MiXCR, giving one entry per CDR3 protein. The table has tens of thousands of distinct CDR3 sequences, around a fifth seen once. This clonotype showed up many times.

The material sequenced was PBMCs, taken after low-dose radiotherapy plus immunotherapy. This clonotype originated in a female donor with ovarian cancer. V usage is TRBV10-3 and J usage is TRBJ1-5; 8 bases agree with TRBD1. For the CDR3, the DNA is TGTGCCATCAGTAGACAGGGGAATCAGCCCCAGCATTTT. It encodes CAISRQGNQPQHF.